This T cell receptor (beta chain) derives from a study of blood T cell repertoires in COVID-19. The protocol was immunoSEQ multiplex PCR, while the TCRdb copy is restricted to in-frame clones and leaves out a portion. This sample has about 240,000 clones; roughly 80% occur once, and the top ten carry roughly 3.2%. This clone was observed a few times. Sequences were obtained from peripheral blood. The clonotype originates from a woman under 30 with acute or convalescent COVID-19.

The CDR3: CASSEETGVFAIDGYTF. In nucleotides, the CDR3 is TGTGCCAGCAGTGAAGAGACAGGGGTGTTTGCTATTGATGGCTACACCTTC. The chain recombines TRBV6-1 with TRBJ1-2; TRBD1 aligns across 8 bases. J was trimmed by 6 bases and V by 1 base; bases with no gene match: 13. The CDR3 totals 17 residues. Germline CDR1 is MNHNS and CDR2 is SASEGT.